This T cell receptor (beta chain) was identified during a study of blood T cell repertoires in COVID-19. Across the whole study: The cDNA or gDNA used as material had been derived from T cells, B-cell-depleted T cells, or PBMCs.

V lost 7 bases to trimming and J lost 4 bases, with 17 bases between them. The CDR3 sequence is 14 residues long. Germline V gene lookup returns CDR1 MDHEN and CDR2 SYDVKM. This study enrolled people aged roughly 18 to 89 from approximately 24 US geographic areas. This clone was seen a single time. Sequencing was performed with immunoSEQ multiplex PCR; in TCRdb, only in-frame clones are kept and a portion is missing. The sample consists of around 200,000 clones, about nine tenths of them appearing once. The TCR comes from a man between 18 and 35 years old with acute COVID-19. The sample consisted of PBMCs or T cells enriched from blood (not recorded which). The V and J genes are TRBV28 and TRBJ2-7; D might be TRBD1 (6 bases). This chain's CDR3 is CASITTMRGYEQYF. CDR3 DNA: TGTGCCAGCATCACCACCATGAGGGGGTACGAGCAGTACTTC.